This T cell receptor beta chain originates from a study of beta chain features in type 1 diabetes. Germline V lookup: CDR1 LGHNA, CDR2 YNFKEQ. V was clipped by 2 bases and J by 0 bases; unmatched bases: 4. The CDR3 loop spans 16 amino acids. Expressed TCRB transcripts were sequenced, since all the RNA that had been isolated was reverse transcribed. Method: immunoSEQ multiplex PCR; TCRdb's copy keeps in-frame clones and lacks some. This table has about 470,000 clones, around 30% appearing once. The receptor was isolated from a man younger than 35 in good health. The rearrangement joins TRBV4-2 to TRBJ2-1; 7 nucleotides line up with TRBD2. The sample was naive CD4+ T cells from blood. For the CDR3, the DNA is TGTGCCAGCAGCCAACCTTCTAGCGGCTCCTACAATGAGCAGTTCTTC. Protein sequence: CASSQPSSGSYNEQFF.